Below, 16 T cell receptor beta chains from the same sample are listed, as sequenced in a study of blood T cell repertoires in COVID-19. The data were produced by immunoSEQ multiplex PCR, yet TCRdb's version contains in-frame clones alone and is incomplete. The sample holds around 200,000 clones, approximately 84% seen once. The sequencing sample was made of peripheral blood. These receptors were collected from a human donor in a cohort sampled during active COVID-19.

The chain recombines TRBV3-1 (or the pseudogene TRBV3-2) with TRBJ1-1; D perhaps matches TRBD1 (5 bases). CDR1 LGHDT and CDR2 YNNKEL come from the germline V gene (reference sequence). V was cut by 2 bases and J by 1 base, with 11 bases left in between. The length of the CDR3 is 15 residues. The CDR3 region is CASSQNPTANTEAFF. The CDR3 nucleotides are TGTGCCAGCAGCCAAAACCCGACAGCGAACACTGAAGCTTTCTTT.

The chain links TRBV6-5 to TRBJ1-2; 7 bases map to TRBD1. J lost 7 bases, V lost 6 bases, and 11 bases had no gene match. CDR1 and CDR2 (germline): MNHEY, SVGAGI. The CDR3 has 14 residues. This CDR3 reads CASRHTSGGGGYTF. The CDR3 nucleotides are TGTGCCAGCAGACACACCTCAGGGGGAGGTGGCTACACCTTC.

J is TRBJ1-4 and V is TRBV18, with a tentative D call TRBD1 (6 bases). CDR3 size: 15 residues. The V gene's germline CDR1 is KGHSH and CDR2 LQKENI. Trimming removed 4 bases from V and 3 bases from J, with 12 bases in between. CDR3 coding DNA: TGTGCCAGCTCACTCAGGGGAATAGCTAATGAAAAACTGTTTTTT. This codes for CASSLRGIANEKLFF.

The chain carries TRBV7-9 and TRBJ2-7, with TRBD1 as a possible D gene (5 bases). The CDR3 loop spans 14 amino acids. V lost 5 bases and J 1 base, leaving 12 bases between the germline ends. Germline V gene sequence: CDR1 SEHNR, CDR2 FQNEAQ (reference sequence). The DNA of the CDR3 is TGTGCCAGCAGCGTCCCAGGGCTTTCCTACGAGCAGTACTTC. Protein product: CASSVPGLSYEQYF.

The V call is TRBV7-2, the J call TRBJ2-1; D possibly corresponds to TRBD1 (5 bases). The V end lost 5 bases, the J end lost 4 bases, and 15 bases lay between the germline ends. The CDR3 contains 15 residues. In germline, CDR1 is SGHTA, CDR2 FQGNSA. The CDR3 loop reads CASSELPTVYNEQFF. In DNA, the CDR3 is TGTGCCAGCAGCGAACTACCGACAGTTTACAATGAGCAGTTCTTC.

V usage is TRBV5-5 and J usage is TRBJ2-7; D is ambiguous. The CDR3 runs to 14 residues. From germline, CDR1 is SGHKS and CDR2 YYEKEE (reference sequence). V was shortened by 3 bases and J by 0 bases, with 10 bases between the two germline ends. DNA for the CDR3: TGTGCCAGCAGCTCCCCCCTGAGCTCCTACGAGCAGTACTTC. Translating it yields CASSSPLSSYEQYF.

This clone came up a few times. The chain couples TRBV10-1 to TRBJ1-2, with D maybe TRBD1 (5 bases). V lost 3 bases, J lost 1 base, and 9 bases lay in between. CDR3 size: 14 residues. Germline V gene lookup returns CDR1 WNHNN and CDR2 SYGVQD (reference sequence). The CDR3 DNA follows: TGCGCCAGCAGTGATGGACACGATAACTATGGCTACACCTTC. Protein sequence: CASSDGHDNYGYTF.

This sequence joins TRBV7-2 and TRBJ1-6; 8 bases line up with TRBD1. Per germline, CDR1 SGHTA and CDR2 FQGNSA. The J segment lost 9 bases and the V segment lost 5 bases, leaving 6 bases of the junction unmatched. There are 14 residues in the CDR3. The CDR3 is CASSDPGTGSPLHF. The CDR3, as DNA: TGTGCCAGCAGCGACCCCGGGACAGGTTCACCCCTCCACTTT.

The CDR3 DNA reads TGCAGCGTTCGGGACAGGGAAAAGGGCGGGGAGCTGTTTTTT. Its protein is CSVRDREKGGELFF. The V and J genes are TRBV29-1 and TRBJ2-2, with TRBD1 matching 9 bases. Per the germline V gene, CDR1 is SQVTM and CDR2 is ANQGSEA. This CDR3 region has 14 residues. J gave up 7 bases and V 5 bases, and 8 bases lay outside the gene matches.

This clone was seen a handful of times. The rearrangement uses TRBV5-1 and TRBJ2-7, with 9 bases identical to TRBD1. With V trimmed by 3 bases and J by 2 bases, 3 bases remained unmatched. This CDR3 is 14 amino acids long. Germline V lookup: CDR1 SGHRS, CDR2 YFSETQ. The CDR3 DNA reads TGCGCCAGCAGCTCGGGGACAGGGACCTACGAGCAGTACTTC. Protein product: CASSSGTGTYEQYF.

The V gene is TRBV5-5, the J gene TRBJ2-1; 12 nucleotides align to TRBD2. CDR1 and CDR2 from the germline V gene are SGHKS and YYEKEE (reference sequence). CDR3 length: 17 amino acids. Trimming cost V 0 bases and J 8 bases; bases outside gene matches: 9. The CDR3 region is CASSLVASGGVMDEQFF. DNA of the CDR3: TGTGCCAGCAGCTTGGTGGCTAGCGGGGGGGTTATGGATGAGCAGTTCTTC.

J is TRBJ1-2 and V is TRBV2, with D perhaps matching TRBD1 (5 bases). V was clipped by 6 bases and J by 5 bases, with 16 bases between them. From germline, CDR1 is SNHLY and CDR2 FYNNEI. CDR3 size: 14 residues. The CDR3 DNA reads TGTGCCAGCAGGGGGACTGGGTTCGTATATGGCTACACCTTC. Residues: CASRGTGFVYGYTF.

This chain joins TRBV30 and TRBJ1-3; unclear D gene. The CDR3 has 13 amino acids. Germline CDR1 GTSNPN, CDR2 SVGIG (reference sequence). V lost 0 bases, J lost 3 bases, and 6 bases lay in between. The CDR3 is CAWSVLNGNTIYF. The DNA for the CDR3 is TGTGCCTGGAGTGTCCTAAATGGAAACACCATATATTTT.

This rearrangement joins TRBV2 to TRBJ2-5; D ambiguous. CDR3 size: 13 residues. V lost 5 bases and J 1 base, leaving 8 bases between the germline ends. Germline CDR1 and CDR2: SNHLY and FYNNEI. The CDR3: CASSWSVQETQYF. CDR3 coding DNA: TGTGCCAGCAGTTGGTCAGTCCAAGAGACCCAGTACTTC.

The rearrangement joins TRBV6-4 to TRBJ2-1, with 7 nucleotides matching TRBD1. There are 14 residues in the CDR3. The germline V gene has CDR1 MRHNA and CDR2 SNTAGT. V shed 4 bases and J 5 bases; nucleotides not matched to a gene: 5. In DNA form, the CDR3 reads TGTGCCAGCAGTGCTTTAACAGGGGACAATGAGCAGTTCTTC. Residues: CASSALTGDNEQFF.

The chain uses TRBV13 and TRBJ2-7; 10 nucleotides line up with TRBD1. CDR1 is PRHDT, CDR2 FYEKMQ, per germline (reference sequence). The V gene end was trimmed by 2 bases and the J gene end by 5 bases; junction bases not matched to a gene: 6. The CDR3 runs 15 residues. CDR3 residues: CASSLPMGQGNEQYF. The DNA for the CDR3 is TGTGCCAGCAGCTTACCAATGGGACAGGGGAACGAGCAGTACTTC.